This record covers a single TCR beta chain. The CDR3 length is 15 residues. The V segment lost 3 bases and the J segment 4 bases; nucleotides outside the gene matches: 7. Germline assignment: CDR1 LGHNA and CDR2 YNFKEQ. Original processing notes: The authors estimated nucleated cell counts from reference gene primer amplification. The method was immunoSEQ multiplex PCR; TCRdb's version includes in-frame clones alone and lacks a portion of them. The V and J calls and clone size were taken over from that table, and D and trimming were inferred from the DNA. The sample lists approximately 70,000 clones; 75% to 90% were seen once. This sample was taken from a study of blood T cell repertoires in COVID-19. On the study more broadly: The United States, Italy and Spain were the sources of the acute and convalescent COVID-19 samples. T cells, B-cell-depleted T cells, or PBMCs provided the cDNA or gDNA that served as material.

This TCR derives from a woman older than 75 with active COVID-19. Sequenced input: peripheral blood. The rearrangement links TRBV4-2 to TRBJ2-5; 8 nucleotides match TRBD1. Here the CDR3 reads CASSQYEDRGETQYF. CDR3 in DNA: TGTGCCAGCAGCCAGTACGAAGACAGGGGAGAGACCCAGTACTTC.